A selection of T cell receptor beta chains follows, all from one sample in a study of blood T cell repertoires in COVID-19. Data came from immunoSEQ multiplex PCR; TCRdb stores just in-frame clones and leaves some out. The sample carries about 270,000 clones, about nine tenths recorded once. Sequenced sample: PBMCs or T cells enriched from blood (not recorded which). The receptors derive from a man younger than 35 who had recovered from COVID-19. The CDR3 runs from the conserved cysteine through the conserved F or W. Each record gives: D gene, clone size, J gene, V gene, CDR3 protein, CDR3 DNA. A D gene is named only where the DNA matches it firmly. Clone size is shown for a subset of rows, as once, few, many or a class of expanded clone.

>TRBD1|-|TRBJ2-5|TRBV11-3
CASRKGQGTQETQYF
TGTGCCAGCAGAAAGGGACAGGGGACCCAAGAGACCCAGTACTTC
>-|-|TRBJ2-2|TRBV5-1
CASSTGRGELFF
TGCGCCAGTTCTACCGGTAGAGGGGAGCTGTTTTTT
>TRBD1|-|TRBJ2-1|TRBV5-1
CASSLDGQGVNEQFF
TGCGCCAGCAGCTTGGATGGACAGGGGGTTAATGAGCAGTTCTTC
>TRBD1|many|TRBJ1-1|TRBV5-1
CASSLARAGGARVEAFF
TGCGCCAGCAGCTTGGCTCGGGCAGGGGGCGCGAGGGTTGAAGCTTTCTTT
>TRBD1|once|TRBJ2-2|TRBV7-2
CAGGQTYTGELFF
TGTGCCGGGGGACAGACCTACACCGGGGAGCTGTTTTTT
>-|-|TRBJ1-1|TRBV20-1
CSAQGDTEAFF
TGCAGTGCTCAGGGTGACACTGAAGCTTTCTTT
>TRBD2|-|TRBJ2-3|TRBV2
CASSPGTSGGDTQYF
TGTGCCAGCAGCCCGGGGACTAGCGGGGGAGATACGCAGTATTTT
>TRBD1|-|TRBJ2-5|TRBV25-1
CASSNKPGQVFGTQYF
TGTGCCAGCAGTAATAAGCCGGGACAGGTATTTGGGACCCAGTACTTC
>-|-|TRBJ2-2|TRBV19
CASSYDYANTGELFF
TGTGCCAGTAGTTACGACTACGCGAACACCGGGGAGCTGTTTTTT
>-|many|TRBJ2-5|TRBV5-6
CASSILQETQYF
TGTGCCAGCAGCATACTCCAAGAGACCCAGTACTTC
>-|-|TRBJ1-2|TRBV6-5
CASSYSTTGSYGYTF
TGTGCCAGCAGTTACTCGACGACGGGTTCCTATGGCTACACCTTC
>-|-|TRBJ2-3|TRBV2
CASRKTGTPVTDTQYF
TGTGCCAGCAGGAAAACCGGGACACCCGTCACAGATACGCAGTATTTT
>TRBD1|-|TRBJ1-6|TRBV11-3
CASSYGQGGLFNSPLHF
TGTGCCAGCAGTTATGGACAGGGAGGATTGTTTAATTCACCCCTCCACTTT
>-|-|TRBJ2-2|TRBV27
CASSLMSTGELFF
TGTGCCAGCAGTTTAATGTCGACCGGGGAGCTGTTTTTT
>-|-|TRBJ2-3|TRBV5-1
CASGPGSDTTDTQYF
TGCGCCAGCGGGCCCGGGAGCGACACGACAGATACGCAGTATTTT
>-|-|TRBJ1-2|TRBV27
CASSTYYTGTPYETNYGYTF
TGTGCCAGCAGCACTTACTACACCGGGACACCTTACGAGACTAACTATGGCTACACCTTC
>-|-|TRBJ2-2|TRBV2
CASSVQVGGNSNTGELFF
TGTGCCAGCAGTGTTCAAGTTGGAGGGAATTCGAACACCGGGGAGCTGTTTTTT
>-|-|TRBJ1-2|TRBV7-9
CASSLRQEDGYTF
TGTGCCAGCAGCTTACGACAGGAGGATGGCTACACCTTC
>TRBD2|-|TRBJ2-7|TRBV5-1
CASSEGGTSGGPSYEQYF
TGCGCCAGCAGCGAAGGAGGGACTAGCGGGGGTCCTTCCTACGAGCAGTACTTC
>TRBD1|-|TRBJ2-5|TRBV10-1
CASSEWTGGPETQYF
TGCGCCAGCAGTGAGTGGACAGGGGGACCGGAGACCCAGTACTTC
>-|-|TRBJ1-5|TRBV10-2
CASTTGNNQPQHF
TGCGCCAGCACAACGGGAAACAATCAGCCCCAGCATTTT
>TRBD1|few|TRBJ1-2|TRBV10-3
CAIRNRGRGDNYGYTF
TGTGCCATCAGAAACAGGGGACGGGGCGATAACTATGGCTACACCTTC
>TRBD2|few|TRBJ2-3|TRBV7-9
CASSLAAGANTDTQYF
TGTGCCAGCAGCTTAGCAGCGGGGGCAAACACAGATACGCAGTATTTT
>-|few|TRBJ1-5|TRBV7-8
CASSLVGVSLPQHF
TGTGCCAGCAGCTTAGTAGGGGTATCATTGCCCCAGCATTTT
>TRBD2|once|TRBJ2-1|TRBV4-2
CASSQDLASGAQFF
TGTGCCAGCAGCCAAGACTTGGCTAGCGGGGCGCAGTTCTTC
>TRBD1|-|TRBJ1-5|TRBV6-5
CATRRGQGGNQPQHF
TGTGCCACCAGACGGGGGCAGGGGGGCAATCAGCCCCAGCATTTT
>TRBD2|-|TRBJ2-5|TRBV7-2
CASSLPSGRETQYF
TGTGCCAGCAGCTTACCTAGCGGGAGAGAGACCCAGTACTTC
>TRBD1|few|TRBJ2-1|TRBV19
CASSKFGQGQNEQFF
TGTGCCAGTAGTAAATTCGGACAGGGGCAAAATGAGCAGTTCTTC
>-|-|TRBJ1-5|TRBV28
CASSYRELNQPQHF
TGTGCCAGCAGTTACAGGGAGCTAAATCAGCCCCAGCATTTT
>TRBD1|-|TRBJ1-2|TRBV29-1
CSVVGQGERGYTF
TGCAGCGTTGTAGGACAGGGCGAACGTGGCTACACCTTC
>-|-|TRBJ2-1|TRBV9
CASSEGSSVSYNEQFF
TGTGCCAGCAGCGAGGGCTCTAGCGTTTCCTACAATGAGCAGTTCTTC
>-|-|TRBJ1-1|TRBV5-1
CASSPPQGGYTEAFF
TGCGCCAGCAGCCCCCCCCAGGGAGGGTACACTGAAGCTTTCTTT
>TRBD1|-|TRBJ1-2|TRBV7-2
CASSPLTGGDRGYGYTF
TGTGCCAGCAGCCCCCTGACAGGGGGCGATCGAGGCTATGGCTACACCTTC
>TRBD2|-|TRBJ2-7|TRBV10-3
CAITGSGGSTYEQYF
TGTGCCATCACCGGCAGCGGGGGATCGACCTACGAGCAGTACTTC
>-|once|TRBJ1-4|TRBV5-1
CASSLWGWGRKEKLFF
TGCGCCAGCAGCTTGTGGGGGTGGGGGCGCAAAGAAAAACTGTTTTTT
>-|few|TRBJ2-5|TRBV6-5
CASSYARGQETQYF
TGTGCCAGCAGTTACGCGCGGGGCCAAGAGACCCAGTACTTC
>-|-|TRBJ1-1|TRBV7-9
CASSRTSGSEAFF
TGTGCCAGCAGCAGAACCTCAGGCTCTGAAGCTTTCTTT
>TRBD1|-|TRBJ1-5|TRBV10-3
CAISDYDRGGSNQPQHF
TGTGCCATCAGTGATTACGACAGGGGTGGTAGCAATCAGCCCCAGCATTTT
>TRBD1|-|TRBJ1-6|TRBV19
CASSIRTGGYNSPLHF
TGTGCCAGTAGTATTCGGACAGGGGGCTATAATTCACCCCTCCACTTT
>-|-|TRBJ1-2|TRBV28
CASAIEAYGYTF
TGTGCCAGCGCGATCGAGGCATATGGCTACACCTTC
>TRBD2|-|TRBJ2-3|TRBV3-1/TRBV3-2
CASSHSSGGAIADTQYF
TGTGCCAGCAGCCACTCTAGCGGGGGGGCCATCGCAGATACGCAGTATTTT
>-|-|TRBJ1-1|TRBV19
CASKEGHTEAFF
TGTGCCAGTAAGGAGGGGCACACTGAAGCTTTCTTT
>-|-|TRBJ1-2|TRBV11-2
CASSLRGLNYGYTF
TGTGCCAGCAGCTTAAGGGGCTTAAACTATGGCTACACCTTC
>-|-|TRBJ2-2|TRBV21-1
CASSKAAGGLWTGELFF
TGTGCCAGCAGCAAAGCTGCCGGGGGGCTTTGGACCGGGGAGCTGTTTTTT
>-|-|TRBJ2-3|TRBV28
CAIRFRGFTDTQYF
TGTGCCATCAGATTCCGGGGATTCACAGATACGCAGTATTTT
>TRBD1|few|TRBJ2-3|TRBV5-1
CASSLDRGPDTQYF
TGCGCCAGCAGCTTAGACAGGGGTCCAGATACGCAGTATTTT
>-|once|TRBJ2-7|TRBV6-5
CASGRTVLFSYEQYF
TGTGCCAGCGGAAGGACAGTTTTGTTCTCCTACGAGCAGTACTTC